This entry is about one T cell receptor beta chain. Its antigen remains unknown. The data are from a study of cytomegalovirus exposure and HLA in healthy donors. Whole-study context: Earlier sequencing of around 190 million T cells yielded 90 million to 140 million unique TCR beta sequences.

The study, taken as a whole, reports: Reportedly, TCR beta sequences accurately predicted HLA-A and HLA-B alleles in most subjects.

V lost 3 bases to trimming and J lost 5 bases, with 15 bases between them. The CDR3 spans 15 residues. Germline values: CDR1 LNHNV, CDR2 YYDKDF (reference sequence). PCR employed 60 Vbeta and 13 Jbeta primers. This table comes from immunoSEQ multiplex PCR, and its TCRdb copy is limited to in-frame clones, with some not included. The repertoire consists of 100,000 to 120,000 clones, with 70% to 85% occurring once and the leading ten covering about 2.7%. The donors (healthy individuals) were bone marrow donors. Sequenced material: PBMCs. The chain recombines TRBV15 with TRBJ2-3; D may be TRBD2 (5 bases). The sequence was collected from a woman under 30 in good health and CMV-seronegative. In DNA form, the CDR3 reads TGTGCCACCAGCAGTTCATTTAACGGACTAGATACGCAGTATTTT. It specifies CATSSSFNGLDTQYF.